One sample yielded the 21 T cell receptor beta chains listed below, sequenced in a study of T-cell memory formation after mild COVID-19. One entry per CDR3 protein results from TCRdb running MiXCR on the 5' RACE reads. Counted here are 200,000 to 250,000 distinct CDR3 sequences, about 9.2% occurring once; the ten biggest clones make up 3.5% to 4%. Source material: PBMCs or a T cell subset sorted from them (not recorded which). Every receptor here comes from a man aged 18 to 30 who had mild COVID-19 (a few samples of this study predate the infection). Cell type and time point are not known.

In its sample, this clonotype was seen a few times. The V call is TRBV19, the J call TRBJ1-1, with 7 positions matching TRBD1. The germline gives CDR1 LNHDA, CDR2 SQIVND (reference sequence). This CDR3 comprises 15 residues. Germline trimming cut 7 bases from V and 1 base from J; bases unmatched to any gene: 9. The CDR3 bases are TGTGCCAGTATTGAGGACAGGTATAAGAACACTGAAGCTTTCTTT. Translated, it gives CASIEDRYKNTEAFF. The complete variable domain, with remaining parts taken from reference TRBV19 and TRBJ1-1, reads DGGITQSPKYLFRKEGQNVTLSCEQNLNHDAMYWYRQDPGQGLRLIYYSQIVNDFQKGDIAEGYSVSREKKESFPLTVTSAQKNPTAFYLCASIEDRYKNTEAFFGQGTRLTVV.

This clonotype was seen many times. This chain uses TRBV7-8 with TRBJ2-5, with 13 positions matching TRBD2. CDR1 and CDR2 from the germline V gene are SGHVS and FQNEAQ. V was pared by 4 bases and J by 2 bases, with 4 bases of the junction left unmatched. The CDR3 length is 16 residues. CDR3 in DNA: TGTGCCAGCAGCTCCCGACTAGCGGGGGGACAAGAGACCCAGTACTTC. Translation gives CASSSRLAGGQETQYF.

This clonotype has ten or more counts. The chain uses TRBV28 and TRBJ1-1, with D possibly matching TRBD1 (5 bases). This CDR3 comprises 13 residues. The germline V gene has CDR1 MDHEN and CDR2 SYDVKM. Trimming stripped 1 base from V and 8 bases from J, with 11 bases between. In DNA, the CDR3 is TGTGCCAGCAGTTTATCCCGCGGGGGGGAAGCTTTCTTT. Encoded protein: CASSLSRGGEAFF.

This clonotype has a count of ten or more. In DNA, the CDR3 is TGCGCCAGCAGACCTAGCGGGGGGGCCGGGGAGCAGTTCTTC. As protein: CASRPSGGAGEQFF. The chain links TRBV10-2 to TRBJ2-1, with 12 bases matching TRBD2. The germline CDR1 and CDR2 sequences are WSHSY and SAAADI. CDR3 length equals 14 residues. Trimming took 6 bases from V and 10 from J; bases not matched to a gene: 7.

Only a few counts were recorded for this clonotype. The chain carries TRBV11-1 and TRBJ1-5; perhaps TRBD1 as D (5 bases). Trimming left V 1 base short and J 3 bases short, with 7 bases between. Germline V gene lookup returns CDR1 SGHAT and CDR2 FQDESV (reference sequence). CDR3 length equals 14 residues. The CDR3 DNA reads TGTGCCAGCAGCTTAGGGGGGTTCAATCAGCCCCAGCATTTT. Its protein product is CASSLGGFNQPQHF. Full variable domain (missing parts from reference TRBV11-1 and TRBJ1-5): EAEVAQSPRYKITEKSQAVAFWCDPISGHATLYWYRQILGQGPELLVQFQDESVVDDSQLPKDRFSAERLKGVDSTLKIQPAELGDSAMYLCASSLGGFNQPQHFGDGTRLSIL.

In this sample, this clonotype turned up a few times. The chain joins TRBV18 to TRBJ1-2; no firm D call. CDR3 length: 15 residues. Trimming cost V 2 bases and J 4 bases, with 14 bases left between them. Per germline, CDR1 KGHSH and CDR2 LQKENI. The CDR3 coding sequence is TGTGCCAGCTCACCAGTCCCTGACCGAACCTATGGCTACACCTTC. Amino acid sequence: CASSPVPDRTYGYTF. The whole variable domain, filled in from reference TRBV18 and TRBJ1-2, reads NAGVMQNPRHLVRRRGQEARLRCSPMKGHSHVYWYRQLPEEGLKFMVYLQKENIIDESGMPKERFSAEFPKEGPSILRIQQVVRGDSAAYFCASSPVPDRTYGYTFGSGTRLTVV.

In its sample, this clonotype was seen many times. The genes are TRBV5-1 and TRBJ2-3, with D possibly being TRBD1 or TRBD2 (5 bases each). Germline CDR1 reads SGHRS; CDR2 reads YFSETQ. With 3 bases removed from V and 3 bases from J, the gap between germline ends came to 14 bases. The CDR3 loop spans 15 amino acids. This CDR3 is CASSSQGVFTDTQYF. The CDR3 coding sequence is TGCGCCAGCAGCTCCCAGGGAGTTTTTACAGATACGCAGTATTTT. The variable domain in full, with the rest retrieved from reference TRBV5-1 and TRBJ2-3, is KAGVTQTPRYLIKTRGQQVTLSCSPISGHRSVSWYQQTPGQGLQFLFEYFSETQRNKGNFPGRFSGRQFSNSRSEMNVSTLELGDSALYLCASSSQGVFTDTQYFGPGTRLTVL.

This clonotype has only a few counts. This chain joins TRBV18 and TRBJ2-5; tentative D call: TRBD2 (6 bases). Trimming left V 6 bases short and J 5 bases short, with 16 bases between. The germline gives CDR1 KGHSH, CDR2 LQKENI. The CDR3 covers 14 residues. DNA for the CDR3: TGTGCCAGCTCTCGCGGGGAATGGTTGGAGACCCAGTACTTC. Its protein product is CASSRGEWLETQYF. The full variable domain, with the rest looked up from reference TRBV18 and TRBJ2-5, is NAGVMQNPRHLVRRRGQEARLRCSPMKGHSHVYWYRQLPEEGLKFMVYLQKENIIDESGMPKERFSAEFPKEGPSILRIQQVVRGDSAAYFCASSRGEWLETQYFGPGTRLLVL.

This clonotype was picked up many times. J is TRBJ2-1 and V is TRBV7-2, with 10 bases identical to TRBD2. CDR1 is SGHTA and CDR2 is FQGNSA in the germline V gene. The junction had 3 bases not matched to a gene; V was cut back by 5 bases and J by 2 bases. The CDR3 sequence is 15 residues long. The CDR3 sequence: CASSQLAGAYNEQFF. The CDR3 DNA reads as TGTGCCAGCAGCCAGCTAGCGGGGGCCTACAATGAGCAGTTCTTC.

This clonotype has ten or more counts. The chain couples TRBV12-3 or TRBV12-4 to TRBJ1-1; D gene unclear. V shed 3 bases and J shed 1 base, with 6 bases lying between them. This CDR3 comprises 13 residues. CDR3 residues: CASSFGRNTEAFF. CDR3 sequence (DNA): TGTGCCAGCAGTTTTGGGCGGAACACTGAAGCTTTCTTT.

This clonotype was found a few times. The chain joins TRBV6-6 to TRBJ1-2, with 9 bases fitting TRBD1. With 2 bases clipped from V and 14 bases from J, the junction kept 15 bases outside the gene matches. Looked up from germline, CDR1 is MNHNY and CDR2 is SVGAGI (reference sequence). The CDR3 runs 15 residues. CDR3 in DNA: TGTGCCAGCAGTTACCCTGGGACAGGGCGAGGGCTAAGGACCTTC. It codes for CASSYPGTGRGLRTF.

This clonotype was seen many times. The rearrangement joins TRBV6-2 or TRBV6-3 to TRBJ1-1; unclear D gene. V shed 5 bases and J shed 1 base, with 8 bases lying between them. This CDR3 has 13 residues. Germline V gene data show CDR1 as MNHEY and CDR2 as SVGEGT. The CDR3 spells CASSHIRNTEAFF. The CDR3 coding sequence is TGTGCCAGCAGTCACATAAGGAACACTGAAGCTTTCTTT.

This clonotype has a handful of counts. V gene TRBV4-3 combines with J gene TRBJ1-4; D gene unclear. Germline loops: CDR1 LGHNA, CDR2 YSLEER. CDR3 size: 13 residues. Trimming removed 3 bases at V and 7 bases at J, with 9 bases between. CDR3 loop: CASSQVPGEKLFF. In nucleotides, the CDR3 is TGCGCCAGCAGCCAGGTCCCCGGTGAAAAACTGTTTTTT.

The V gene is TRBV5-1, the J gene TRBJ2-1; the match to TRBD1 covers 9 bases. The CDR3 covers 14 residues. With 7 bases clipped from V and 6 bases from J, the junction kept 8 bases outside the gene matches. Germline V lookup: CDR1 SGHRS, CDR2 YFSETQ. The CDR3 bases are TGCGCCAGCCACAGGGGGCTAGGGCGCAATGAGCAGTTCTTC. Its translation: CASHRGLGRNEQFF.

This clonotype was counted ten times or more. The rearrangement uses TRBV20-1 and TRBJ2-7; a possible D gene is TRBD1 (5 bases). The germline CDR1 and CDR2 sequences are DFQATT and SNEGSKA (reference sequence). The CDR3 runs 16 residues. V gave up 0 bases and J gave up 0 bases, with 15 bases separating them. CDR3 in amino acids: CSAREDGQGSSYEQYV. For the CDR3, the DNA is TGCAGTGCTAGAGAAGACGGGCAGGGAAGCTCCTACGAGCAGTACGTC.

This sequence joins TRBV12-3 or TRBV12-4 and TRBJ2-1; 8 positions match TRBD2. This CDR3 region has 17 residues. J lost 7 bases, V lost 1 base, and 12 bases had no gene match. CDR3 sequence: CASSLEAGGGVSNEQFF. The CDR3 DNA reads TGTGCCAGCAGTTTAGAGGCGGGGGGCGGTGTGTCAAATGAGCAGTTCTTC.

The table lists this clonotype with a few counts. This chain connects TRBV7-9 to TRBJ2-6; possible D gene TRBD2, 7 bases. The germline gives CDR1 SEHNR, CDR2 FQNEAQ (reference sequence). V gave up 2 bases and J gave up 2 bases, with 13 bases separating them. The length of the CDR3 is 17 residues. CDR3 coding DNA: TGTGCCAGCAGCTTACCGGGGGGCGTGACTGGGGCCAACGTCCTGACTTTC. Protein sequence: CASSLPGGVTGANVLTF.

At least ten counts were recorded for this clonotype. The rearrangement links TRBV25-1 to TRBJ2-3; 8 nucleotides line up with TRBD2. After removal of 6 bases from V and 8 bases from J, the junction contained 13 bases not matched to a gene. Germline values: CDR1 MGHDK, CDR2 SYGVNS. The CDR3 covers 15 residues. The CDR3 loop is CASSLSGGALGTQYF. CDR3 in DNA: TGTGCCAGCAGCCTTTCGGGGGGGGCCTTAGGTACGCAGTATTTT.

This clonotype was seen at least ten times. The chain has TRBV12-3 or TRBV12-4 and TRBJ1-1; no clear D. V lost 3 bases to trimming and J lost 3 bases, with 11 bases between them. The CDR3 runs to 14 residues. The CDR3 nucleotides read TGTGCCAGCAGTTTTAGGGCAGCAGACACTGAAGCTTTCTTT. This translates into CASSFRAADTEAFF.

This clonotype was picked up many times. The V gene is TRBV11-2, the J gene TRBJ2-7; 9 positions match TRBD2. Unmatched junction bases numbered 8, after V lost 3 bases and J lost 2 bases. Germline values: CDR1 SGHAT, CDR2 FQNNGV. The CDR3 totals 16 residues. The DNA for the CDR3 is TGTGCCAGCAGCTTGGGGCGACTAGCGGTTACCTACGAGCAGTACTTC. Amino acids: CASSLGRLAVTYEQYF.

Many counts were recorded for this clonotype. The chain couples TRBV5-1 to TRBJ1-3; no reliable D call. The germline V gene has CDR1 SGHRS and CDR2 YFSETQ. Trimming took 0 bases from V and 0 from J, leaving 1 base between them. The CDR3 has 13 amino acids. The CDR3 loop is CASSLASGNTIYF. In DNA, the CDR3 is TGCGCCAGCAGCTTGGCCTCTGGAAACACCATATATTTT.